Listed below are T cell receptor beta chains from one sample, sequenced in a study of blood T cell repertoires in COVID-19. TCRdb keeps only in-frame clones here, not all; method: immunoSEQ multiplex PCR. The profile shows about 400,000 clones, roughly 87% of them singletons. The sequenced sample consisted of PBMCs or T cells enriched from blood (not recorded which). The receptors were gathered from a woman aged 30 to 39 who had recovered from COVID-19. The CDR3 runs from the conserved cysteine through the conserved F or W. Each record gives: clone size, D gene, J gene, V gene, CDR3 protein, CDR3 DNA. The D gene is left open where the match is weak. Clone size appears in some rows only: once, few, many, or a class for an expanded clone.

>.|.|TRBJ1-5|TRBV7-6
CASSQGLGNQPQHF
TGTGCCAGCAGCCAAGGACTGGGAAATCAGCCCCAGCATTTT
>.|TRBD2|TRBJ2-3|TRBV5-6
CASSSGTSVLDTQYF
TGTGCCAGCAGCTCTGGGACTAGCGTGTTAGATACGCAGTATTTT
>once|.|TRBJ2-7|TRBV6-5
CASSNDGGGYEQYF
TGTGCCAGCAGTAACGACGGAGGCGGCTACGAGCAGTACTTC
>.|.|TRBJ1-3|TRBV15
CATSRGGETSGNTIYF
TGTGCCACCAGCAGAGGGGGAGAGACCTCTGGAAACACCATATATTTT
>.|.|TRBJ1-1|TRBV5-1
CASSFTTETEAFF
TGCGCCAGCAGCTTTACGACAGAAACTGAAGCTTTCTTT
>.|.|TRBJ2-2|TRBV7-2
CASRPGHLNTGELFF
TGTGCCAGCAGACCAGGCCATCTGAACACCGGGGAGCTGTTTTTT
>.|.|TRBJ1-1|TRBV5-6
CASTEWGPLNTEAFF
TGTGCCAGCACGGAATGGGGGCCTCTTAACACTGAAGCTTTCTTT
>.|TRBD1|TRBJ2-3|TRBV24-1
CATSAPGWDRETDTQYF
TGTGCCACCAGTGCCCCGGGTTGGGACAGGGAGACAGATACGCAGTATTTT
>.|TRBD2|TRBJ2-1|TRBV27
CASGSASGSEQFF
TGTGCCAGCGGGTCCGCGAGCGGGAGTGAGCAGTTCTTC
>.|.|TRBJ2-1|TRBV12-3/TRBV12-4
CASSFYNEQFF
TGTGCCAGCAGTTTTTATAATGAGCAGTTCTTC
>.|.|TRBJ2-7|TRBV3-1/TRBV3-2
CASSRDQGYEQYF
TGTGCCAGCAGCCGAGATCAGGGATACGAGCAGTACTTC
>few|.|TRBJ2-5|TRBV5-1
CASSLAIDHREETQYF
TGCGCCAGCAGCTTGGCAATAGATCACAGGGAAGAGACCCAGTACTTC
>.|.|TRBJ1-3|TRBV5-1
CASSFDTYSGNTIYF
TGCGCCAGCAGCTTTGACACCTACTCTGGAAACACCATATATTTT
>.|TRBD2|TRBJ2-3|TRBV28
CASSSGLAGSTDTQYF
TGTGCCAGCAGCTCCGGACTAGCGGGAAGCACAGATACGCAGTATTTT
>.|.|TRBJ2-1|TRBV11-2
CASSFTGTNEQFF
TGTGCCAGCAGCTTTACAGGGACCAATGAGCAGTTCTTC
>.|.|TRBJ2-7|TRBV27
CASSLLRQRTYEQYF
TGTGCCAGCAGTTTATTACGGCAGCGTACCTACGAGCAGTACTTC
>.|TRBD1|TRBJ2-2|TRBV5-1
CASSGGQYGPGELFF
TGCGCCAGCAGCGGGGGACAGTACGGTCCCGGGGAGCTGTTTTTT
>.|TRBD1|TRBJ2-7|TRBV4-2
CASSQDLVPQGSYEQYF
TGTGCCAGCAGCCAAGATTTGGTCCCACAGGGGTCCTACGAGCAGTACTTC
>.|.|TRBJ2-3|TRBV9
CASSRGGDDTQYF
TGTGCCAGCAGCCGGGGTGGTGACGATACGCAGTATTTT
>.|TRBD2|TRBJ2-4|TRBV6-6
CASSERGDKNIQYF
TGTGCCAGCAGCGAGCGGGGGGACAAAAACATTCAGTACTTC
>.|TRBD1|TRBJ1-2|TRBV6-5
CASRPGQGVNGYTF
TGTGCCAGCAGGCCGGGACAGGGAGTGAATGGCTACACCTTC
>.|TRBD1|TRBJ2-2|TRBV9
CASNRDRTTGELFF
TGTGCCAGCAACCGGGACAGGACCACCGGGGAGCTGTTTTTT
>.|.|TRBJ2-5|TRBV27
CASSPGVRGYQETQYF
TGTGCCAGCAGCCCAGGGGTCCGGGGATACCAAGAGACCCAGTACTTC
>.|.|TRBJ1-3|TRBV4-1
CASSQLGVSRQAFSGNTIYF
TGCGCCAGCAGCCAACTGGGAGTCAGTAGGCAGGCCTTTAGCGGGAACACCATATATTTT
>.|TRBD1|TRBJ2-7|TRBV28
CASSVQGGEQYF
TGTGCCAGCAGTGTACAGGGGGGTGAGCAGTACTTC
>few|.|TRBJ1-3|TRBV6-5
CASSRTVSGNTIYF
TGTGCCAGCAGCCGAACAGTCTCTGGAAACACCATATATTTT
>.|TRBD1|TRBJ2-7|TRBV5-1
CASSIGTGATYEQYF
TGCGCCAGCAGCATCGGGACAGGGGCGACCTACGAGCAGTACTTC
>.|TRBD1|TRBJ2-7|TRBV28
CASRATGGPYEQYF
TGTGCCAGCAGGGCGACAGGGGGGCCCTACGAGCAGTACTTC
>.|.|TRBJ1-3|TRBV5-4
CASSLDNSGGNTIYF
TGTGCCAGCAGCCTCGACAATAGTGGTGGAAACACCATATATTTT
>.|.|TRBJ1-2|TRBV4-1
CASSQDPRTDYGYTF
TGCGCCAGCAGCCAAGATCCAAGGACAGACTATGGCTACACCTTC
>.|.|TRBJ2-3|TRBV18
CASSPLRQTDTQYF
TGTGCCAGCTCACCGTTAAGACAGACAGATACGCAGTATTTT
>few|.|TRBJ1-2|TRBV7-9
CASSSGLGSGYTF
TGTGCCAGCAGCTCCGGACTTGGTTCGGGCTACACCTTC
>.|TRBD2|TRBJ2-3|TRBV18
CASSLRTSGSTDTQYF
TGTGCCAGCTCACTCCGGACTAGCGGGAGCACAGATACGCAGTATTTT
>.|TRBD2|TRBJ2-1|TRBV24-1
CATSGGTSGYYNEQFF
TGTGCCACCAGTGGAGGGACTAGCGGGTATTACAATGAGCAGTTCTTC
>.|TRBD1|TRBJ2-5|TRBV13
CASSYRTGQETQYF
TGTGCCAGCAGCTACCGGACAGGACAAGAGACCCAGTACTTC
>.|TRBD1|TRBJ1-5|TRBV7-6
CASSLQTGLNQPQHF
TGTGCCAGCAGCCTCCAGACAGGGCTAAATCAGCCCCAGCATTTT
>.|.|TRBJ1-1|TRBV29-1
CSTKGRSEAFF
TGCAGCACAAAGGGGAGGAGCGAAGCTTTCTTT
>.|TRBD1|TRBJ2-2|TRBV6-5
CASSSQGPGELFF
TGTGCCAGCAGTTCACAGGGGCCCGGGGAGCTGTTTTTT
>.|.|TRBJ2-5|TRBV28
CASKSGVHETQYF
TGTGCCAGCAAGTCAGGGGTCCACGAGACCCAGTACTTC
>.|.|TRBJ1-1|TRBV19
CASSTRTDLKAFF
TGTGCCAGTAGTACTCGGACAGATTTAAAGGCTTTCTTT
>.|TRBD1|TRBJ1-1|TRBV2
CASSEQGGSTEAFF
TGTGCCAGCAGTGAACAGGGGGGAAGCACTGAAGCTTTCTTT
>.|TRBD1|TRBJ1-1|TRBV3-1/TRBV3-2
CASSQDLGGGLYNTEAFF
TGTGCCAGCAGCCAAGATTTAGGGGGCGGGCTATACAACACTGAAGCTTTCTTT
>.|.|TRBJ1-2|TRBV9
CASSVGQANYGYTF
TGTGCCAGCAGCGTAGGGCAGGCTAACTATGGCTACACCTTC
>.|TRBD1|TRBJ2-7|TRBV5-5
CASSLRTGDEQYF
TGTGCCAGCAGCTTGAGGACAGGCGACGAGCAGTACTTC
>.|.|TRBJ1-4|TRBV7-2
CASSPQTGSREKLFF
TGTGCCAGCAGCCCCCAGACAGGTAGCCGTGAAAAACTGTTTTTT
>once|TRBD2|TRBJ2-1|TRBV27
CASSFTLAGPSEQFF
TGTGCCAGCAGTTTTACGCTAGCGGGACCCTCTGAGCAGTTCTTC
>.|TRBD1|TRBJ1-6|TRBV27
CASSLGTGNSPLHF
TGTGCCAGCAGTTTAGGGACAGGAAATTCACCCCTCCACTTT
>once|TRBD2|TRBJ2-7|TRBV6-5
CASSYRAGGPPYEQYF
TGTGCCAGCAGTTATCGAGCGGGAGGGCCACCCTACGAGCAGTACTTC
>.|.|TRBJ2-7|TRBV3-1/TRBV3-2
CASSQTPPGTSYEQYF
TGTGCCAGCAGCCAGACCCCCCCCGGGACAAGCTACGAGCAGTACTTC
>.|TRBD1|TRBJ1-2|TRBV28
CASSSPAGGYGYTF
TGTGCCAGCAGCTCCCCGGCAGGGGGGTATGGCTACACCTTC
>.|.|TRBJ1-1|TRBV6-1
CASSEIRGTEAFF
TGTGCCAGCAGTGAAATCCGGGGAACTGAAGCTTTCTTT
>once|.|TRBJ1-6|TRBV2
CASSEGQGSLHF
TGTGCCAGCAGTGAGGGGCAGGGCAGCCTCCACTTT
>.|.|TRBJ1-2|TRBV4-1
CASSQDTTLNYGYTF
TGCGCCAGCAGCCAAGATACGACACTGAACTATGGCTACACCTTC
>.|TRBD1|TRBJ1-5|TRBV2
CASSGTGAISNQPQHF
TGTGCCAGTTCCGGGACAGGGGCTATTAGCAATCAGCCCCAGCATTTT
>.|TRBD2|TRBJ2-3|TRBV5-4
CASSLGLAGGADTQYF
TGTGCCAGCAGCTTGGGACTAGCGGGAGGGGCAGATACGCAGTATTTT
>.|TRBD1|TRBJ1-1|TRBV4-2
CASSQAGGQGDTEAFF
TGTGCCAGCAGCCAAGCAGGGGGACAGGGAGACACTGAAGCTTTCTTT
>.|TRBD2|TRBJ2-5|TRBV29-1
CSVEDGGWETQYF
TGCAGCGTTGAAGACGGGGGGTGGGAGACCCAGTACTTC
>.|.|TRBJ1-1|TRBV27
CASKEGMNTEAFF
TGTGCCAGCAAGGAGGGTATGAACACTGAAGCTTTCTTT
>once|.|TRBJ1-6|TRBV19
CASSIREAYNSPLHF
TGTGCCAGTAGTATAAGAGAAGCTTATAATTCACCCCTCCACTTT
>few|TRBD1|TRBJ1-6|TRBV28
CASSLPLTGGDSPLHF
TGTGCCAGCAGTTTGCCCCTGACAGGGGGGGATTCACCCCTCCACTTT